Listed here is a single TCR beta chain. The sample originates from a study of blood T cell repertoires in COVID-19. V was shortened by 8 bases and J by 6 bases, with 13 bases between the two germline ends. CDR3 length equals 12 residues. Germline CDR1 SNHLY, CDR2 FYNNEI. Some clones are missing from TCRdb's copy, which holds only in-frame ones; the method was immunoSEQ multiplex PCR. The data show just over 150,000 clones, roughly 88% seen once. The sequenced sample consisted of peripheral blood. The TCR was taken from a woman in her forties or fifties with acute or convalescent COVID-19. This chain connects TRBV2 to TRBJ1-1; D is undetermined. CDR3 sequence (DNA): TGTGCCAGCCGGGTGGTGGGAGCTGAAGCTTTCTTT. Translated: CASRVVGAEAFF.